The 10 T cell receptor beta chains below all came from one sample that was sequenced in a study of blood T cell repertoires in COVID-19. Produced via immunoSEQ multiplex PCR; TCRdb's table is partial and in-frame only. This sample yields about 220,000 clones, of which approximately 83% are seen a single time; about 1.3% belongs to the top ten. Sequences were obtained from PBMCs or T cells enriched from blood (not recorded which). The source is a woman between 35 and 50 years old with acute COVID-19.

V gene TRBV7-9 combines with J gene TRBJ2-7; the D gene is possibly TRBD1 (7 bases). V lost 5 bases to trimming and J lost 12 bases, with 17 bases between them. This CDR3 has 12 amino acids. Germline CDR1 SEHNR, CDR2 FQNEAQ (reference sequence). The CDR3 reads CASSPTEGARYF. The CDR3 nucleotides read TGTGCCAGCAGCCCAACGGAGGGGGCGCGGTACTTC.

The chain links TRBV14 to TRBJ1-4; the D is unclear. The CDR3 loop spans 15 amino acids. Trimming removed 0 bases from V and 5 bases from J, with 10 bases in between. Germline CDR1 SGHDN, CDR2 FVKESK. CDR3 loop: CASSQDAGRNEKLFF. The CDR3, as DNA: TGTGCCAGCAGCCAAGATGCGGGCAGGAATGAAAAACTGTTTTTT. The full variable domain, its missing parts supplied by reference TRBV14 and TRBJ1-4, is EAGVTQFPSHSVIEKGQTVTLRCDPISGHDNLYWYRRVMGKEIKFLLHFVKESKQDESGMPNNRFLAERTGGTYSTLKVQPAELEDSGVYFCASSQDAGRNEKLFFGSGTQLSVL.

This rearrangement joins TRBV28 to TRBJ2-1, with 11 nucleotides matching TRBD2. This CDR3 is 17 amino acids long. Trimming took 3 bases from V and 4 from J; bases not matched to a gene: 8. The germline V gene encodes CDR1 MDHEN and CDR2 SYDVKM. The CDR3 sequence is CASSLLTSGALYNEQFF. CDR3 DNA: TGTGCCAGCAGTTTGTTGACTAGCGGGGCCCTATACAATGAGCAGTTCTTC.

The CDR3 spells CASSPWARQGEAFF. CDR3 nucleotide sequence: TGTGCCAGCAGCCCGTGGGCTCGACAGGGTGAAGCTTTCTTT. The chain carries TRBV5-4 and TRBJ1-1, with 7 bases identical to TRBD1. Per germline, CDR1 SGHNT and CDR2 YYREEE (reference sequence). This CDR3 contains 14 residues. The trim removed 4 bases at V and 7 bases at J, leaving 10 bases unmatched. Looking up the rest from reference TRBV5-4 and TRBJ1-1 gives the full variable domain: ETGVTQSPTHLIKTRGQQVTLRCSSQSGHNTVSWYQQALGQGPQFIFQYYREEENGRGNFPPRFSGLQFPNYSSELNVNALELDDSALYLCASSPWARQGEAFFGQGTRLTVV.

The chain combines TRBV12-3 or TRBV12-4 with TRBJ1-2; maybe TRBD1 (5 bases). The V end was cut by 6 bases, the J end by 8 bases, with 13 bases between. The CDR3 runs to 12 residues. CDR3 sequence (DNA): TGTGCCAGCAGCGCAGGGTTAACGGGCTACACCTTC. Translation gives CASSAGLTGYTF.

The gene calls are TRBV30 and TRBJ1-3, with 7 nucleotides matching TRBD1. Germline V gene data show CDR1 as GTSNPN and CDR2 as SVGIG (reference sequence). V was clipped by 0 bases and J by 2 bases; unmatched bases: 1. The CDR3 spans 14 residues. Written as DNA, the CDR3 is TGTGCCTGGAGTGTACAGGGGACTGGAAACACCATATATTTT. This gives the protein CAWSVQGTGNTIYF.

In regard to this clone: One end of the junction fails to match germline, which may point to a read error. Other DNA variants within this sample encode the same CDR3. The chain recombines TRBV5-1 with TRBJ2-7; 7 positions match TRBD1. This CDR3 comprises 15 residues. Germline CDR1 SGHRS, CDR2 YFSETQ. The DNA for the CDR3 is TGCGCCAGCAGCTTTACCGGGACAGAGACCTACGAGCAATACTTC. This sequence encodes CASSFTGTETYEQYF.

In regard to this clone: Sequence at one end of the junction differs from germline and may be a read error. The chain joins TRBV28 to TRBJ2-1; 7 positions match TRBD2. This CDR3 is built from 10 residues. The V gene's germline CDR1 is MDHEN and CDR2 SYDVKM. CDR3 nucleotide sequence: TGTGCCAGCACTGGGGAGGGCCTAATCTTC. It specifies CASTGEGLIF.

The table lists this clone with a count of one. The V gene is TRBV4-3, the J gene TRBJ2-3, with 14 bases fitting TRBD2. Germline V gene data show CDR1 as LGHNA and CDR2 as YSLEER. The CDR3 contains 17 residues. V lost 0 bases and J lost 2; bases outside the gene matches: 1. DNA of the CDR3: TGCGCCAGCAGCCAAGAGGGACTAGCGGGGGACACAGATACGCAGTATTTT. Amino acids: CASSQEGLAGDTDTQYF.

This chain uses TRBV28 with TRBJ2-7, with 7 bases aligning to TRBD1. Germline V gene data show CDR1 as MDHEN and CDR2 as SYDVKM. The CDR3 has 17 amino acids. With 7 bases clipped from V and 4 bases from J, the junction kept 19 bases outside the gene matches. CDR3 sequence (DNA): TGTGCCAGCACTCCTACAGGGGTTTCGGGCCGAATATACGAGCAGTACTTC. Amino acid sequence: CASTPTGVSGRIYEQYF. The full variable domain, its missing parts supplied by reference TRBV28 and TRBJ2-7, is DVKVTQSSRYLVKRTGEKVFLECVQDMDHENMFWYRQDPGLGLRLIYFSYDVKMKEKGDIPEGYSVSREKKERFSLILESASTNQTSMYLCASTPTGVSGRIYEQYFGPGTRLTVT.